These 21 T cell receptor beta chains were sequenced from one sample in a study of cytomegalovirus exposure and HLA in healthy donors. This table comes from immunoSEQ multiplex PCR, and its TCRdb copy is limited to in-frame clones, with some not included. Among approximately 110,000 clones listed, just under 95% were seen once. The source material was PBMCs. These receptors all stem from a woman between 18 and 29 years old in good health and CMV-seronegative.

The V and J genes are TRBV2 and TRBJ2-7; possible D gene TRBD2, 6 bases. Per the germline V gene, CDR1 is SNHLY and CDR2 is FYNNEI. Trimming cost V 5 bases and J 4 bases, with 9 bases left between them. The CDR3 loop spans 12 amino acids. The CDR3: CASSRDFYEQYF. In DNA form, the CDR3 reads TGTGCCAGCAGTCGGGACTTTTACGAGCAGTACTTC.

CDR3 sequence: CASSAGGGYTGELFF. DNA for the CDR3: TGTGCCAGCAGCGCAGGGGGCGGATACACCGGGGAGCTGTTTTTT. This chain links TRBV7-3 with TRBJ2-2; 8 positions match TRBD1. CDR1 is SGHTA, CDR2 FQGTGA, per germline. The CDR3 sequence is 15 residues long. Losses at the gene ends were 5 bases for V and 3 bases for J; bases not matched to a gene: 5.

The chain employs TRBV15 and TRBJ1-3; D is possibly TRBD1 (6 bases). With 1 base removed from V and 4 bases from J, the gap between germline ends came to 11 bases. The CDR3 spans 15 residues. The V gene's germline CDR1 is LNHNV and CDR2 YYDKDF (reference sequence). The CDR3 loop is CATSRVATGGNTIYF. CDR3 nucleotides: TGTGCCACCAGCAGAGTAGCGACAGGAGGAAACACCATATATTTT.

The chain is built from TRBV5-4 and TRBJ2-1; possibly TRBD1 for D (6 bases). The V gene lost 0 bases and the J gene lost 4 bases, with 11 bases spanning the gap. In germline, CDR1 is SGHNT, CDR2 YYREEE (reference sequence). This CDR3 has 15 residues. CDR3 DNA: TGTGCCAGCAGCTTGGGCAGGGGAGAATACAATGAGCAGTTCTTC. It translates to CASSLGRGEYNEQFF.

CDR3 sequence: CSVDLSGSETQYF. In DNA, the CDR3 is TGCAGCGTTGATCTGTCGGGTTCGGAGACCCAGTACTTC. The chain links TRBV29-1 to TRBJ2-5; no clear D gene. V lost 3 bases and J 5 bases, leaving 13 bases between the germline ends. The CDR3 sequence is 13 residues long. Looked up from germline, CDR1 is SQVTM and CDR2 is ANQGSEA.

The count of this clone is one. V gene TRBV5-4 combines with J gene TRBJ1-2; D is undetermined. Trimming took off 4 bases at V and 3 bases at J, with 10 bases between the two ends. The CDR3 contains 13 residues. Germline CDR1 and CDR2: SGHNT and YYREEE (reference sequence). The DNA for the CDR3 is TGTGCCAGCAGCCCCCGGGTCGACTATGGCTACACCTTC. Translating it yields CASSPRVDYGYTF.

The CDR3 loop reads CASRPGQGDYGYTF. CDR3 coding DNA: TGTGCCAGCAGACCGGGACAGGGTGACTATGGCTACACCTTC. This chain uses TRBV6-6 with TRBJ1-2, with 9 positions matching TRBD1. V lost 6 bases and J lost 3; bases outside the gene matches: 5. Germline V CDR1 and CDR2: MNHNY, SVGAGI (reference sequence). CDR3 length: 14 amino acids.

V gene TRBV29-1 combines with J gene TRBJ2-1; perhaps TRBD2 as D (6 bases). CDR1 is SQVTM, CDR2 ANQGSEA, per germline. Trimming took off 4 bases at V and 9 bases at J, with 19 bases between the two ends. The CDR3 has 14 amino acids. The CDR3 protein is CSVGASGIGGEQFF. The CDR3 DNA sequence: TGCAGCGTTGGGGCCTCCGGAATCGGGGGTGAGCAGTTCTTC.

The CDR3 DNA is TGTGCCAGCAGTTCCCTCCCCGGGGAGCTGTTTTTT. Residues: CASSSLPGELFF. J is TRBJ2-2 and V is TRBV28; D not resolved. Germline assignment: CDR1 MDHEN and CDR2 SYDVKM. The CDR3 has 12 residues. V shed 4 bases and J shed 6 bases, with 6 bases lying between them.

This clone was recorded once. The chain is built from TRBV15 and TRBJ2-5; 7 bases align to TRBD1. CDR1 and CDR2 (germline): LNHNV, YYDKDF (reference sequence). The CDR3 covers 14 residues. Trimming at V came to 0 bases and at J to 5 bases, leaving 3 bases not matched to a gene. CDR3 in amino acids: CATSREWGQETQYF. Written as DNA, the CDR3 is TGTGCCACCAGCAGAGAATGGGGACAGGAGACCCAGTACTTC.

This clone was picked up one time. The V call is TRBV30, the J call TRBJ1-3; no definite D call. V dropped 1 base and J dropped 0 bases, with 7 bases sitting between them. CDR1 and CDR2 (germline): GTSNPN, SVGIG (reference sequence). The CDR3 contains 14 residues. The CDR3 DNA sequence: TGTGCCTGGAGTGCGTCTCGCTCTGGAAACACCATATATTTT. This sequence encodes CAWSASRSGNTIYF.

The V call is TRBV5-1, the J call TRBJ2-7; a possible D gene is TRBD2 (7 bases). Germline CDR1 is SGHRS and CDR2 is YFSETQ. The germline V and J ends were trimmed by 0 bases and 4 bases, with 11 bases remaining between them. The CDR3 runs to 14 residues. CDR3 DNA: TGCGCCAGCAGCTTGGCCGGGGGGCAGTACGAGCAGTACTTC. Amino acid sequence: CASSLAGGQYEQYF.

The chain joins TRBV2 to TRBJ1-1; 8 bases fit TRBD1. Looked up from germline, CDR1 is SNHLY and CDR2 is FYNNEI. The CDR3 loop spans 12 amino acids. Trimming took 5 bases from V and 5 from J; bases not matched to a gene: 1. The CDR3 nucleotides are TGTGCCAGCAGTCAGGGGGCTACTGAAGCTTTCTTT. This codes for CASSQGATEAFF.

The V gene is TRBV28, the J gene TRBJ1-1, with a weak D call TRBD1 (5 bases). The CDR3 is made up of 14 amino acids. V lost 2 bases to trimming and J lost 7 bases, with 14 bases between them. CDR1 is MDHEN, CDR2 SYDVKM, per germline. CDR3 nucleotides: TGTGCCAGCAGTTTAATCAGGGAATCGAGTGAAGCTTTCTTT. It specifies CASSLIRESSEAFF.

The V and J genes are TRBV5-6 and TRBJ1-6; D gene uncertain. The CDR3 spans 14 residues. Trimming shortened V by 2 bases and J by 8 bases, and 11 bases separated the two germline ends. Germline V gives CDR1 SGHDT, CDR2 YYEEEE. The DNA for the CDR3 is TGTGCCAGCAGCTTTCCCGGGTACGATTCACCCCTCCACTTT. It codes for CASSFPGYDSPLHF.

In DNA form, the CDR3 reads TGTGCCAGCAGGGGGACAATCGAGAACACTGAAGCTTTCTTT. Translated, it gives CASRGTIENTEAFF. This sequence joins TRBV7-9 and TRBJ1-1; weak D call: TRBD1 (6 bases). CDR3 length equals 14 residues. CDR1 is SEHNR and CDR2 is FQNEAQ in the germline V gene (reference sequence). Trimming shortened V by 6 bases and J by 1 base, and 12 bases separated the two germline ends.

The chain combines TRBV18 with TRBJ2-5, with 7 bases lining up with TRBD1. This CDR3 is 14 amino acids long. The germline V gene encodes CDR1 KGHSH and CDR2 LQKENI. V was pared by 3 bases and J by 1 base, with 2 bases of the junction left unmatched. CDR3 in amino acids: CASSPGQVQETQYF. In nucleotides, the CDR3 is TGTGCCAGCTCACCTGGACAGGTCCAAGAGACCCAGTACTTC.

The chain has TRBV4-1 and TRBJ2-5, with 8 bases matching TRBD1. Germline values: CDR1 MGHRA, CDR2 YSYEKL. The CDR3 extends over 16 amino acids. The V and J ends lost 3 bases and 1 base, in that order; junction bases with no gene match: 7. CDR3 sequence reads: CASSQNPGTGQETQYF. As DNA, the CDR3 is TGCGCCAGCAGCCAGAATCCCGGGACAGGCCAAGAGACCCAGTACTTC.

V gene TRBV5-1 combines with J gene TRBJ2-7, with 7 bases identical to TRBD2. Germline V gives CDR1 SGHRS, CDR2 YFSETQ. V trimming: 0 bases; J trimming: 5 bases; junction bases outside the gene matches: 2. The CDR3 is made up of 13 amino acids. As DNA, the CDR3 is TGCGCCAGCAGCTTGGGGGGAGGGGACGAGCAGTACTTC. This sequence encodes CASSLGGGDEQYF. Looking up the rest from reference TRBV5-1 and TRBJ2-7 gives the full variable domain: KAGVTQTPRYLIKTRGQQVTLSCSPISGHRSVSWYQQTPGQGLQFLFEYFSETQRNKGNFPGRFSGRQFSNSRSEMNVSTLELGDSALYLCASSLGGGDEQYFGPGTRLTVT.

The CDR3 sequence is CASSSAGTDYGYTF. Written as DNA, the CDR3 is TGCGCCAGCAGCTCGGCCGGGACAGATTATGGCTACACCTTC. The chain carries TRBV5-1 and TRBJ1-2; 7 bases align to TRBD1. CDR1 and CDR2 (germline): SGHRS, YFSETQ. Unmatched junction bases numbered 7, after V lost 3 bases and J lost 5 bases. CDR3 length: 14 residues. The complete variable domain, with remaining parts taken from reference TRBV5-1 and TRBJ1-2, reads KAGVTQTPRYLIKTRGQQVTLSCSPISGHRSVSWYQQTPGQGLQFLFEYFSETQRNKGNFPGRFSGRQFSNSRSEMNVSTLELGDSALYLCASSSAGTDYGYTFGSGTRLTVV.

The J gene is TRBJ2-1, the V gene TRBV6-6, with D possibly being TRBD1 (6 bases). This CDR3 comprises 15 residues. The germline V gene encodes CDR1 MNHNY and CDR2 SVGAGI (reference sequence). V lost 6 bases and J 6 bases, leaving 18 bases between the germline ends. The CDR3 protein is CASRRPGQGGNEQFF. The CDR3, as DNA: TGTGCCAGCAGACGACCGGGCCAAGGGGGCAATGAGCAGTTCTTC.